The clone carrying this TCR beta chain was detected ten times or more. The data belong to a study of response to subunit inactivated influenza vaccine. TCRdb processed the RT-PCR reads anew with MiXCR; each CDR3 protein has one entry. Counted here are roughly 180,000 distinct CDR3 sequences, around 9.2% occurring once; the ten biggest clones make up approximately 11%. Germline CDR1 reads SGHTA; CDR2 reads FQGTGA. CDR3 size: 15 residues. J gave up 0 bases and V 5 bases, and 5 bases lay outside the gene matches. The receptor's source is a man aged 50-60 years who received an inactivated influenza vaccine. The chain carries TRBV7-3 and TRBJ2-3; 7 bases are a match to TRBD2. Sequenced material: non-naive T cells sorted from PBMCs, taken on the day of vaccination. CDR3 bases: TGTGCCAGCAGCCCCCAGGGAGGGAGCACAGATACGCAGTATTTT. Translated, it gives CASSPQGGSTDTQYF.